These 17 T cell receptor beta chains came from one sample sequenced in a study of blood T cell repertoires in COVID-19. TCRdb's copy holds only in-frame clones and misses some; the assay was immunoSEQ multiplex PCR. Of under 50,000 clones listed, over 85% are singletons. The sample taken for sequencing was peripheral blood. The receptors were gathered from a man between 70 and 80 years old with active COVID-19.

The chain joins TRBV6-1 to TRBJ2-3; 10 bases align to TRBD2. The CDR3 consists of 15 residues. Trimming removed 2 bases from V and 6 bases from J; junction bases left unmatched: 5. Germline CDR1 is MNHNS and CDR2 is SASEGT. The CDR3 here is CASSETLAGADTQYF. The CDR3 DNA is TGTGCCAGCAGTGAAACGCTAGCGGGGGCGGATACGCAGTATTTT.

The chain couples TRBV5-1 to TRBJ2-3, with 8 bases lining up with TRBD2. The germline V gene has CDR1 SGHRS and CDR2 YFSETQ. The length of the CDR3 is 16 residues. The trim removed 1 base at V and 0 bases at J, leaving 4 bases unmatched. The CDR3 region has the DNA TGCGCCAGCAGCTTGCGACTAGCGCCCAGCACAGATACGCAGTATTTT. Residues: CASSLRLAPSTDTQYF.

The rearrangement uses TRBV7-2 and TRBJ2-5; maybe TRBD2 (5 bases). Germline V lookup: CDR1 SGHTA, CDR2 FQGNSA. The V and J ends lost 5 bases and 4 bases respectively, with 14 bases between them. The CDR3 is 14 residues long. CDR3 DNA sequence: TGTGCCAGCAGCACTAGACGTGAGGGAGAGACCCAGTACTTC. Translating it yields CASSTRREGETQYF.

In nucleotides, the CDR3 is TGTGCCAGCAGTTTATTGACTAGCGGGAGCAACGAGCAGTACTTC. It yields the protein CASSLLTSGSNEQYF. The V call is TRBV28, the J call TRBJ2-7; TRBD2 aligns across 12 bases. V gave up 1 base and J gave up 5 bases; unmatched junction bases: 3. Germline lookup yields CDR1 MDHEN and CDR2 SYDVKM. CDR3 size: 15 residues.

V gene TRBV10-3 combines with J gene TRBJ2-7; tentatively, D is TRBD1 (7 bases). The germline gives CDR1 ENHRY, CDR2 SYGVKD. Trimming removed 2 bases from V and 9 bases from J, with 20 bases in between. The CDR3 is made up of 15 amino acids. CDR3 region: CAISEPDRRAMRQYF. For the CDR3, the DNA is TGTGCCATCAGTGAGCCGGACAGGAGGGCTATGAGGCAGTACTTC.

The chain recombines TRBV10-3 with TRBJ2-5, with TRBD1 identical over 8 bases. CDR1 ENHRY and CDR2 SYGVKD come from the germline V gene. With 4 bases clipped from V and 4 bases from J, the junction kept 2 bases outside the gene matches. The CDR3 has 13 amino acids. In DNA form, the CDR3 reads TGTGCCATCAGTGGGACAGGGATAGAGACCCAGTACTTC. Encoded protein: CAISGTGIETQYF.

The chain joins TRBV9 to TRBJ1-6; 8 nucleotides align to TRBD1. V lost 3 bases, J lost 8 bases, and 7 bases stayed unmatched. CDR1 and CDR2 (germline): SGDLS, YYNGEE. This CDR3 spans 15 amino acids. CDR3 sequence: CASSGGQGGYSPLHF. As DNA, the CDR3 is TGTGCCAGCAGCGGCGGACAGGGAGGCTATTCACCCCTCCACTTT.

On this clone itself: A junction boundary mismatches the germline segment, possibly from a read error. V is TRBV3-1 (or the pseudogene TRBV3-2) and J is TRBJ2-7; 12 bases align to TRBD2. The CDR3 covers 12 residues. From germline, CDR1 is LGHDT and CDR2 YNNKEL (reference sequence). The CDR3 nucleotides read TGTGCCAGCAGCCGACGGACTAGCGGGACCTCCTTC. It specifies CASSRRTSGTSF.

The V gene is TRBV6-2 or TRBV6-3, the J gene TRBJ2-3; D might be TRBD2 (6 bases). The CDR3 runs 17 residues. V was pared by 6 bases and J by 2 bases, with 21 bases between. Looked up from germline, CDR1 is MNHEY and CDR2 is SVGEGT. In DNA, the CDR3 is TGTGCCAGCAGGCCTACGGAGAGGGGACTGATCACAGATACGCAGTATTTT. Translated, it gives CASRPTERGLITDTQYF.

The V and J genes are TRBV18 and TRBJ2-1; D call uncertain. The CDR3 consists of 15 residues. V was pared by 3 bases and J by 9 bases, with 18 bases between. Germline CDR1 KGHSH, CDR2 LQKENI. The CDR3 region is CASSPLETSIIEQFF. The CDR3 DNA is TGTGCCAGCTCACCTCTGGAGACTTCCATCATTGAGCAGTTCTTC.

The rearrangement links TRBV5-8 to TRBJ1-1; D is unresolved. CDR3 length: 12 amino acids. Deletions cut 0 bases from V and 11 bases from J, with 11 bases between. Germline V gene sequence: CDR1 SGHTS, CDR2 YDEGEE. The CDR3 DNA sequence: TGTGCCAGCAGCTTGGCCCCGGGGAAGGCTTTCTTT. Residues: CASSLAPGKAFF.

This chain connects TRBV29-1 to TRBJ2-1; D is unresolved. This CDR3 is built from 15 residues. V dropped 1 base and J dropped 0 bases, with 10 bases sitting between them. CDR1 is SQVTM, CDR2 ANQGSEA, per germline. The DNA for the CDR3 is TGCAGCGTTGAAGGACACATTAGCTCCTACAATGAGCAGTTCTTC. It translates to CSVEGHISSYNEQFF.

The sample holds one count of this clone. The V gene is TRBV19, the J gene TRBJ1-2; D is possibly TRBD1 (5 bases). Germline lookup yields CDR1 LNHDA and CDR2 SQIVND (reference sequence). V lost 6 bases and J lost 8, with 7 bases in between. This CDR3 region has 10 residues. For the CDR3, the DNA is TGTGCCAGTAGAGGGGCCGGCTACACCTTC. This codes for CASRGAGYTF.

This chain uses TRBV30 with TRBJ1-5, with D perhaps matching TRBD1 (6 bases). Trimming removed 0 bases from V and 7 bases from J, with 13 bases in between. The germline V gene encodes CDR1 GTSNPN and CDR2 SVGIG (reference sequence). There are 14 residues in the CDR3. In DNA form, the CDR3 reads TGTGCCTGGAGTGTATCGGGGGGCAGGCAGCCCCAGCATTTT. Translating gives CAWSVSGGRQPQHF. Complete variable domain (other parts from reference TRBV30 and TRBJ1-5): SQTIHQWPATLVQPVGSPLSLECTVEGTSNPNLYWYRQAAGRGLQLLFYSVGIGQISSEVPQNLSASRPQDRQFILSSKKLLLSDSGFYLCAWSVSGGRQPQHFGDGTRLSIL.

The V and J genes are TRBV28 and TRBJ1-1; D possibly corresponds to TRBD1 (5 bases). CDR1 is MDHEN, CDR2 SYDVKM, per germline. CDR3 length equals 14 residues. Trimming left V 5 bases short and J 5 bases short, with 15 bases between. The CDR3 spells CASSPGGGTTEAFF. CDR3 DNA: TGTGCCAGCAGTCCTGGGGGGGGGACGACTGAAGCTTTCTTT.

This clone has just one count. The chain combines TRBV5-6 with TRBJ2-3; maybe TRBD1 (6 bases). V lost 4 bases, J lost 5 bases, and 17 bases lay in between. The CDR3 spans 15 residues. CDR1 is SGHDT and CDR2 is YYEEEE in the germline V gene. This CDR3 reads CASSPLGQQRDTQYF. The CDR3 nucleotides are TGTGCCAGCAGCCCGCTCGGACAGCAACGAGATACGCAGTATTTT.

This chain joins TRBV5-1 and TRBJ2-1; TRBD2 matches at 8 bases. The CDR3 is 15 residues long. The ends lost 0 bases at V and 2 bases at J; junction bases unmatched: 1. From germline, CDR1 is SGHRS and CDR2 YFSETQ. This CDR3 reads CASSLDGGAYNEQFF. CDR3 DNA sequence: TGCGCCAGCAGCTTGGACGGGGGGGCCTACAATGAGCAGTTCTTC.